These 21 T cell receptor beta chains were all obtained from the same sample, sequenced in a study of graft-versus-host responses after intestinal transplantation. Investigators plated around 200,000 CFSE-labeled responder cells together with around 200,000 irradiated stimulator cells labeled with violet dye. Using immunoSEQ multiplex PCR, the repertoire was profiled, and TCRdb retains in-frame clones only, with some absent. The sample contains 6,000 to 8,500 clones, roughly 34% of which appear only once. Sample: alloreactive CD8+ T cells from a mixed lymphocyte reaction culture, taken before transplantation. The subset is: CFSE-low proliferating T cells sorted from approximately 6-day pre-transplant mixed lymphocyte reaction (GvH or HvG direction). Source of these receptors: a human patient who was an organ donor for intestinal transplantation.

The genes are TRBV7-8 and TRBJ1-2, with D perhaps TRBD1 (5 bases). Germline loops: CDR1 SGHVS, CDR2 FQNEAQ. With 2 bases removed from V and 7 bases from J, the gap between germline ends came to 17 bases. The CDR3 is 15 residues long. The CDR3 loop is CASSLRWQGLFGYTF. The DNA of the CDR3 is TGTGCCAGCAGCTTAAGATGGCAGGGACTTTTTGGCTACACCTTC.

This clone is large (0.1 to 1%) within its sample. This chain joins TRBV4-1 and TRBJ2-7; 8 bases agree with TRBD1. Germline CDR1 and CDR2: MGHRA and YSYEKL. Losses at the gene ends were 0 bases for V and 5 bases for J; bases not matched to a gene: 3. The CDR3 consists of 14 residues. The CDR3 nucleotides are TGCGCCAGCAGCCAAGACCAGGGGGCCAACGAGCAGTACTTC. Residues: CASSQDQGANEQYF.

There are a few counts of this clone. The chain uses TRBV13 and TRBJ2-7, with 11 bases identical to TRBD1. Germline CDR1 reads PRHDT; CDR2 reads FYEKMQ (reference sequence). J was trimmed by 3 bases and V by 2 bases; bases with no gene match: 3. CDR3 length equals 15 residues. CDR3 nucleotide sequence: TGTGCCAGCAGCTTATCCGGGACAGGGGGCTACGAGCAGTACTTC. Protein product: CASSLSGTGGYEQYF.

The chain joins TRBV7-6 to TRBJ2-1; TRBD2 matches at 7 bases. Losses at the gene ends were 5 bases for V and 0 bases for J; bases not matched to a gene: 13. This CDR3 has 18 amino acids. Per germline, CDR1 SGHVS and CDR2 FNYEAQ. The CDR3 is CASSLSERGRSSYNEQFF. DNA of the CDR3: TGTGCCAGCAGCCTTAGTGAGCGGGGAAGAAGCTCCTACAATGAGCAGTTCTTC.

V gene TRBV12-5 combines with J gene TRBJ2-4; 7 bases fit TRBD2. The germline CDR1 and CDR2 sequences are LGHNT and FRNRAP. V shed 7 bases, J shed 10 bases, and the junction held 10 bases outside the gene matches. The CDR3 spans 13 residues. CDR3 DNA sequence: TGTGCTAGTGCAGCGGGGCAGGGACTTATTCAGTACTTC. Protein: CASAAGQGLIQYF.

This chain connects TRBV28 to TRBJ1-4, with 9 bases that match TRBD1. The J segment lost 6 bases and the V segment lost 3 bases, leaving 5 bases of the junction unmatched. CDR1 is MDHEN and CDR2 is SYDVKM in the germline V gene. The CDR3 is 15 amino acids. Here the CDR3 reads CASSLEGDRDEKLFF. The DNA for the CDR3 is TGTGCCAGCAGTTTGGAAGGGGACAGGGATGAAAAACTGTTTTTT.

This clone was seen a few times. The chain carries TRBV19 and TRBJ1-6, with 9 bases matching TRBD1. The CDR3 is 16 amino acids. The trim removed 1 base at V and 9 bases at J, leaving 7 bases unmatched. Germline lookup yields CDR1 LNHDA and CDR2 SQIVND (reference sequence). CDR3 residues: CASSIAGTGIFSPLHF. In DNA form, the CDR3 reads TGTGCCAGTAGTATAGCTGGGACAGGGATTTTTTCACCCCTCCACTTT.

The chain recombines TRBV9 with TRBJ1-3; D remains ambiguous. The germline V gene encodes CDR1 SGDLS and CDR2 YYNGEE. The CDR3 length is 12 residues. Trimming took 0 bases from V and 9 from J, leaving 7 bases between them. The CDR3 is CASSVGSGTIYF. CDR3 DNA: TGTGCCAGCAGCGTAGGGTCGGGCACCATATATTTT. The full variable domain, with the rest looked up from reference TRBV9 and TRBJ1-3, is DSGVTQTPKHLITATGQRVTLRCSPRSGDLSVYWYQQSLDQGLQFLIQYYNGEERAKGNILERFSAQQFPDLHSELNLSSLELGDSALYFCASSVGSGTIYFGEGSWLTVV.

The chain has TRBV27 and TRBJ2-7; D gene uncertain. This CDR3 has 15 residues. V was cut by 6 bases and J by 1 base, with 16 bases left in between. Germline CDR1 and CDR2: MNHEY and SMNVEV (reference sequence). The CDR3 nucleotides are TGTGCCAGCAGCACCATACTCCGAGGATCCTACGAGCAGTACTTC. This encodes CASSTILRGSYEQYF.

V usage is TRBV10-2 and J usage is TRBJ2-5; 9 bases line up with TRBD2. Trimming cost V 8 bases and J 1 base; bases outside gene matches: 8. Per the germline V gene, CDR1 is WSHSY and CDR2 is SAAADI. CDR3 size: 15 residues. CDR3 in DNA: TGCGCCAGCCTGAAGCGGGGGGCCACCCAAGAGACCCAGTACTTC. Protein product: CASLKRGATQETQYF.

This clone was observed a few times. This rearrangement joins TRBV7-9 to TRBJ1-1; maybe TRBD1 (6 bases). V lost 5 bases and J lost 1, with 17 bases in between. Germline CDR1 reads SEHNR; CDR2 reads FQNEAQ (reference sequence). This CDR3 is 16 amino acids long. The CDR3 loop is CASSPLRGHSNTEAFF. CDR3 coding DNA: TGTGCCAGCAGCCCTTTACGGGGACACTCGAACACTGAAGCTTTCTTT.

CDR3 sequence: CASSLARPTSGGSSYNEQFF. As DNA, the CDR3 is TGTGCCAGCAGCTTAGCGCGTCCTACTAGCGGGGGAAGTTCCTACAATGAGCAGTTCTTC. The chain couples TRBV7-6 to TRBJ2-1; 11 bases are shared with TRBD2. The CDR3 sequence is 20 residues long. Germline V gives CDR1 SGHVS, CDR2 FNYEAQ. V dropped 0 bases and J dropped 1; count of bases not matched to a gene: 11. Full variable domain (outside the CDR3, taken from reference TRBV7-6 and TRBJ2-1): GAGVSQSPRYKVTKRGQDVALRCDPISGHVSLYWYRQALGQGPEFLTYFNYEAQQDKSGLPNDRFSAERPEGSISTLTIQRTEQRDSAMYRCASSLARPTSGGSSYNEQFFGPGTRLTVL.

This clone turned up a few times. The V call is TRBV18, the J call TRBJ2-5, with 13 bases lining up with TRBD2. CDR1 and CDR2 from the germline V gene are KGHSH and LQKENI. V dropped 2 bases and J dropped 4; count of bases not matched to a gene: 4. This CDR3 contains 16 residues. This CDR3 is CASSPGLAGELETQYF. The CDR3 DNA reads as TGTGCCAGCTCACCAGGACTAGCGGGAGAGCTAGAGACCCAGTACTTC.

J is TRBJ2-7 and V is TRBV5-4; 15 positions match TRBD2. V was pared by 4 bases and J by 5 bases, with 7 bases of the junction left unmatched. Germline CDR1 SGHNT, CDR2 YYREEE (reference sequence). The CDR3 spans 16 residues. The CDR3 DNA reads as TGTGCCAGCAGCCGGACTAGCGGGAGGGCGAAGAACGAGCAGTACTTC. This sequence encodes CASSRTSGRAKNEQYF.

This clone has a handful of counts. The V gene is TRBV5-1, the J gene TRBJ2-2, with TRBD2 identical over 10 bases. V was clipped by 0 bases and J by 7 bases; unmatched bases: 6. Germline CDR1 and CDR2: SGHRS and YFSETQ. The CDR3 is made up of 16 amino acids. The chain's CDR3 is CASSLELAGVGGELFF. The CDR3 nucleotides are TGCGCCAGCAGCTTGGAGCTAGCGGGAGTCGGCGGGGAGCTGTTTTTT.

This clone has a single count. The chain links TRBV23-1 to TRBJ1-1, with a weak D call TRBD1 (6 bases). TRBV23-1 counts as an open reading frame of uncertain function. This CDR3 has 15 amino acids. The CDR3 protein is CAIIGRGGGNTEAFF. The CDR3 DNA is TGCGCGATCATTGGCCGAGGGGGGGGGAACACTGAAGCTTTCTTT.

The chain uses TRBV5-1 and TRBJ1-6; 7 bases match TRBD1. Trimming cost V 5 bases and J 6 bases; bases outside gene matches: 11. This CDR3 comprises 16 residues. Germline V CDR1 and CDR2: SGHRS, YFSETQ. The CDR3 DNA sequence: TGCGCCAGCAGGGACGCGGGACAGACAGTTAATTCACCCCTCCACTTT. Protein sequence: CASRDAGQTVNSPLHF.

This clone has only one observation. The genes are TRBV7-6 and TRBJ2-5, with 8 bases aligning to TRBD2. Unmatched junction bases numbered 7, after V lost 1 base and J lost 3 bases. This CDR3 comprises 16 residues. Germline V lookup: CDR1 SGHVS, CDR2 FNYEAQ. The CDR3 loop is CASSLVWVAGKETQYF. CDR3 coding DNA: TGTGCCAGCAGCTTAGTTTGGGTAGCGGGGAAAGAGACCCAGTACTTC.

A remark on this clone: This sequence may be a read error, since a much larger clone differs from it by one base. J is TRBJ2-7 and V is TRBV9; TRBD1 is a possible D gene (5 bases). CDR1 SGDLS and CDR2 YYNGEE come from the germline V gene. The CDR3 runs 15 residues. The ends were cut back, 0 bases at V and 1 base at J, with 11 bases in the middle. The chain's CDR3 is CASSVGGRNSYEQYF. The CDR3 region has the DNA TGTGCCAGCAGCGTAGGGGGCAGGAATTCCTACGAGCAGTACTTC. Full variable domain (outside the CDR3, taken from reference TRBV9 and TRBJ2-7): DSGVTQTPKHLITATGQRVTLRCSPRSGDLSVYWYQQSLDQGLQFLIQYYNGEERAKGNILERFSAQQFPDLHSELNLSSLELGDSALYFCASSVGGRNSYEQYFGPGTRLTVT.

The chain combines TRBV5-1 with TRBJ1-6; D call uncertain. CDR3 length equals 16 residues. CDR1 and CDR2 from the germline V gene are SGHRS and YFSETQ. V dropped 2 bases and J dropped 11 bases, with 20 bases sitting between them. CDR3 nucleotides: TGCGCCAGCAGCTTTCCCCGGGTCCCAAGGCTGGCACCCCTCCACTTT. As protein: CASSFPRVPRLAPLHF.

The chain recombines TRBV7-8 with TRBJ2-7; the D gene is possibly TRBD2 (6 bases). Germline V gene data show CDR1 as SGHVS and CDR2 as FQNEAQ. The V gene lost 4 bases and the J gene lost 4 bases, with 8 bases spanning the gap. This CDR3 spans 12 amino acids. The CDR3 reads CASSSTSYEQYF. The CDR3 nucleotides are TGTGCCAGCAGCTCGACTAGTTACGAGCAGTACTTC.